Each of the 10 T cell receptor beta chains below was sequenced from the same sample in a study of blood T cells in healthy people across ages. A J-beta primer mix and a sample-barcoded 5' primer were used in a second PCR of about 7 to 12 cycles. One entry per CDR3 protein results from TCRdb running MiXCR on the 5' RACE reads. The sample carries 1.5 million to 2 million distinct CDR3 sequences, approximately 50% recorded once. The sequenced material came from blood. The receptors derive from a woman aged 35 to 49 in good health.

The chain couples TRBV20-1 to TRBJ2-7; D may be TRBD1 or TRBD2 (5 bases each). The CDR3 loop spans 17 amino acids. Germline V CDR1 and CDR2: DFQATT, SNEGSKA (reference sequence). V was cut by 0 bases and J by 0 bases, with 18 bases left in between. Here the CDR3 DNA reads TGCAGTGCTAGAGATCTTATGAGGGGAGAACGCTCCTACGAGCAGTACTTC. Protein: CSARDLMRGERSYEQYF.

The chain links TRBV7-9 to TRBJ2-7, with 10 bases that match TRBD2. V dropped 1 base and J dropped 7; count of bases not matched to a gene: 10. The CDR3 length is 16 residues. Germline CDR1 reads SEHNR; CDR2 reads FQNEAQ (reference sequence). Written as DNA, the CDR3 is TGTGCCAGCAGCTTAGATCGGCTAGCGGGGGCAAGGGAGCAGTACTTC. It specifies CASSLDRLAGAREQYF. The variable domain in full, with the rest retrieved from reference TRBV7-9 and TRBJ2-7, is DTGVSQNPRHKITKRGQNVTFRCDPISEHNRLYWYRQTLGQGPEFLTYFQNEAQLEKSRLLSDRFSAERPKGSFSTLEIQRTEQGDSAMYLCASSLDRLAGAREQYFGPGTRLTVT.

The CDR3 DNA sequence: TGCAGTGCTAGAGATGGTGGACAGCACACAGATACGCAGTATTTT. This encodes CSARDGGQHTDTQYF. The chain links TRBV20-1 to TRBJ2-3, with D tentatively TRBD1 (6 bases). The germline V gene has CDR1 DFQATT and CDR2 SNEGSKA (reference sequence). Trimming took 0 bases from V and 2 from J, leaving 12 bases between them. There are 15 residues in the CDR3.

The V gene is TRBV6-2 or TRBV6-3, the J gene TRBJ2-6, with 7 bases that match TRBD1. The CDR3 spans 19 residues. CDR1 is MNHEY and CDR2 is SVGEGT in the germline V gene. V was clipped by 4 bases and J by 4 bases; unmatched bases: 16. The CDR3 reads CASSLTGQVSRSGANVLTF. CDR3 in DNA: TGTGCCAGCAGTTTGACCGGACAGGTCTCTCGATCCGGGGCCAACGTCCTGACTTTC.

This clonotype was found a few times. This rearrangement joins TRBV7-2 to TRBJ1-2, with TRBD1 matching 10 bases. The CDR3 runs 15 residues. Germline CDR1 SGHTA, CDR2 FQGNSA. Losses at the gene ends were 5 bases for V and 7 bases for J; bases not matched to a gene: 10. CDR3 DNA sequence: TGTGCCAGCAGCAGGCGAAGGGACAGGGGCCGTGGCTACACCTTC. Translation gives CASSRRRDRGRGYTF.

This clonotype was counted a few times. The V call is TRBV12-5, the J call TRBJ1-2, with D hard to call. V shed 7 bases and J shed 4 bases, with 13 bases lying between them. CDR3 length: 13 amino acids. CDR1 LGHNT and CDR2 FRNRAP come from the germline V gene. The CDR3 DNA is TGTGCTAGTGCTGCAGACTCCACCTATGGCTACACCTTC. Protein product: CASAADSTYGYTF.

This clonotype was seen a few times. The chain joins TRBV4-3 to TRBJ2-5; possibly TRBD2 for D (6 bases). CDR3 length: 15 residues. Germline assignment: CDR1 LGHNA and CDR2 YSLEER. V gave up 3 bases and J gave up 0 bases, with 11 bases separating them. The CDR3 DNA follows: TGCGCCAGCAGCCAGCTCCGGGACTACCAAGAGACCCAGTACTTC. Its translation is CASSQLRDYQETQYF.

This clonotype came up once. The V gene is TRBV7-6, the J gene TRBJ2-6, with TRBD1 identical over 10 bases. The V segment lost 1 base and the J segment 2 bases; nucleotides outside the gene matches: 8. CDR3 length: 19 amino acids. Germline V gene sequence: CDR1 SGHVS, CDR2 FNYEAQ. CDR3: CASSLGPGQGSPGANVLTF. The CDR3 nucleotides read TGTGCCAGCAGCTTAGGACCGGGACAGGGGAGCCCTGGGGCCAACGTCCTGACTTTC. The entire variable domain, with the rest obtained from reference TRBV7-6 and TRBJ2-6, is as follows: GAGVSQSPRYKVTKRGQDVALRCDPISGHVSLYWYRQALGQGPEFLTYFNYEAQQDKSGLPNDRFSAERPEGSISTLTIQRTEQRDSAMYRCASSLGPGQGSPGANVLTFGAGSRLTVL.

This chain links TRBV5-1 with TRBJ2-5, with TRBD2 as a possible D gene (5 bases). CDR1 and CDR2 (germline): SGHRS, YFSETQ. Trimming took off 6 bases at V and 2 bases at J, with 17 bases between the two ends. The CDR3 extends over 15 amino acids. The CDR3: CASNVAPSGQETQYF. The CDR3 DNA is TGCGCCAGCAACGTCGCGCCAAGCGGACAAGAGACCCAGTACTTC.

The chain carries TRBV5-4 and TRBJ2-7, with TRBD1 identical over 7 bases. The germline V gene has CDR1 SGHNT and CDR2 YYREEE (reference sequence). This CDR3 has 15 amino acids. Trimming at V came to 3 bases and at J to 3 bases, leaving 9 bases not matched to a gene. The CDR3 loop reads CASSWSGQSNYEQYF. CDR3 sequence (DNA): TGTGCCAGCAGCTGGTCGGGACAGAGTAACTACGAGCAGTACTTC.